This T cell receptor (beta chain) was profiled in a study of blood T cell repertoires in COVID-19. Study as a whole: Acute-phase and convalescent COVID-19 samples originated in the United States, Italy and Spain. T cells, B-cell-depleted T cells, or PBMCs provided the cDNA or gDNA that served as material.

Trimming left V 6 bases short and J 6 bases short, with 20 bases between. CDR3 size: 14 residues. The germline V gene has CDR1 SQVTM and CDR2 ANQGSEA. Study processing details: Nucleated cell counts were estimated from reference gene primer amplification. Using immunoSEQ multiplex PCR, the repertoire was profiled, and TCRdb retains in-frame clones only, with some absent. V and J calls and clone size are given by that table; D and trimming were obtained from the DNA. The repertoire holds tens of thousands of clones, about 80% seen once, with 26% in the top ten. In its sample, this clone was seen once. Sequenced sample: peripheral blood. J is TRBJ1-2 and V is TRBV29-1; a possible D gene is TRBD1 (5 bases). This receptor was obtained from a man between 60 and 75 years old with active or convalescent COVID-19. The CDR3 DNA reads as TGCAGCGTAGCCTCGGGGACTGTGAGCCATGGCTACACCTTC. Residues: CSVASGTVSHGYTF.